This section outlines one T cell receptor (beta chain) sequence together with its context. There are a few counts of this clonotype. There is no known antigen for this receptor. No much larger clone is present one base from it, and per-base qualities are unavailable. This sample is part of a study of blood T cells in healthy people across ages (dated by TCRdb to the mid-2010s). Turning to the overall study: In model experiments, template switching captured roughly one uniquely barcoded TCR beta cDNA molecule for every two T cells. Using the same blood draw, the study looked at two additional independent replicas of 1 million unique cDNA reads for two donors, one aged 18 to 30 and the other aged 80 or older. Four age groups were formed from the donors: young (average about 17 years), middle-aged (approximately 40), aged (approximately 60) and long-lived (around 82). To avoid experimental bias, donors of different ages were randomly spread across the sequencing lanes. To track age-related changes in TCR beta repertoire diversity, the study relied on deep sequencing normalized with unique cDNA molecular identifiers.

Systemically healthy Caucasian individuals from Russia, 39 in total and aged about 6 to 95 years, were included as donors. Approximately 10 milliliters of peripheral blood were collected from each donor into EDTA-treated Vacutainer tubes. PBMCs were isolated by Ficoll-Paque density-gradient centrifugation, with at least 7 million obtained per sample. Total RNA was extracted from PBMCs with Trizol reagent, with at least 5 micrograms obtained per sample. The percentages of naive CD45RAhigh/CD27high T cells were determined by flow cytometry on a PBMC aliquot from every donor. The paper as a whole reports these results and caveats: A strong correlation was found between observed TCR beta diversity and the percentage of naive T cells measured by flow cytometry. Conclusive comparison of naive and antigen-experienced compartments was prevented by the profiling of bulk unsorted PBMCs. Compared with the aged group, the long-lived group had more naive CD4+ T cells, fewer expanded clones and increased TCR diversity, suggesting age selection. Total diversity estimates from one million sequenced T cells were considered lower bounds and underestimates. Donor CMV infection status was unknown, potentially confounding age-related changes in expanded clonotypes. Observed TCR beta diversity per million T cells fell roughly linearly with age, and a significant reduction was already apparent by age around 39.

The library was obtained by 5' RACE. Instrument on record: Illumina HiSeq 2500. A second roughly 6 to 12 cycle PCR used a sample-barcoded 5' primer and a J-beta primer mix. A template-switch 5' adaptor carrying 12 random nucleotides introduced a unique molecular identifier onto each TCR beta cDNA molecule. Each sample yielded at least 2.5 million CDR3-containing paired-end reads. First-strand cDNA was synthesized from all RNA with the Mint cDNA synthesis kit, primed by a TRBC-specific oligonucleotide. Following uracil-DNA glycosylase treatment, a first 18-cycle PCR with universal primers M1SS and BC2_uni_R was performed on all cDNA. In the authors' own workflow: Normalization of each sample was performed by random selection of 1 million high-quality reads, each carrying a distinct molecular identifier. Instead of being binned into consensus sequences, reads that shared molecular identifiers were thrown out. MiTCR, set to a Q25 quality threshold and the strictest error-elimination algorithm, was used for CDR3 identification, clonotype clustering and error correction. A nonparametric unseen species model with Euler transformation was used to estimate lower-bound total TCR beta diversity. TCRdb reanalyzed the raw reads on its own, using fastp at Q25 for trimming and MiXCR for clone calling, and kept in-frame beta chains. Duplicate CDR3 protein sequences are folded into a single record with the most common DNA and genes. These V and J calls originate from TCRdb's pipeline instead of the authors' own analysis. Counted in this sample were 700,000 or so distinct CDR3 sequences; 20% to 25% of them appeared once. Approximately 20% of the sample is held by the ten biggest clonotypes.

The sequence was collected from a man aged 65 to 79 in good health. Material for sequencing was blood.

The CDR3 in this case is CASSPKGQGSYEQYF. The nucleotides are TGTGCCAGCAGTCCAAAGGGACAGGGGTCCTACGAGCAGTACTTC. Here the chain combines TRBV12-3 or TRBV12-4 and TRBJ2-7; the central 10 bases match TRBD1. After removal of 5 bases from V and 1 base from J, the junction retains 5 bases not matched to a gene. From the cysteine through the phenylalanine, the CDR3 covers 15 amino acids. CDR3 DNA only is kept here, 45 bases in frame from base 1.